The TCR beta chain under discussion was sequenced for a study of early stage breast cancer tumors. As for the study in general: Most invasive tumors, about 75% of the 16, were ER+/PR+/HER2-.

Using immunoSEQ multiplex PCR, the repertoire was profiled, and TCRdb retains in-frame clones only, with some absent. Counted here are tens of thousands of clones, 79% occurring once; the ten biggest clones make up roughly 3.5%. V gave up 4 bases and J gave up 7 bases, with 5 bases separating them. Germline V gene data show CDR1 as DFQATT and CDR2 as SNEGSKA (reference sequence). This CDR3 has 10 residues. This chain joins TRBV20-1 and TRBJ1-5; D gene ambiguous. Input material: blood. This clonotype was sampled from a person in their sixties or seventies with breast cancer. This CDR3 reads CSAIGQPQHF. Here the CDR3 DNA reads TGCAGTGCTATCGGACAGCCCCAGCATTTT.